This T cell receptor (beta chain) was sequenced for a study of shared clonotypes between healthy human individuals. Cells designated naive CD8 were CD45RO-negative and were positively selected for CCR7, with terminally differentiated effector memory CD45RA+ cells excluded. About this clone itself: Its antigen is still unknown.

J was trimmed by 4 bases and V by 4 bases; bases with no gene match: 8. The length of the CDR3 is 15 residues. Germline CDR1 and CDR2: MGHRA and YSYEKL. The method was immunoSEQ multiplex PCR; TCRdb's version includes in-frame clones alone and lacks a portion of them. Among fewer than 700,000 clones listed, 85% to 95% were seen once. Study findings and constraints: In general, naive subsets displayed greater estimated richness than memory subsets did.

The receptor's source is a woman between 25 and 40 years old in good health. The sequenced material came from naive CD8+ T cells sorted from blood. The rearrangement joins TRBV4-1 to TRBJ1-2; the match to TRBD1 covers 8 bases. The DNA for the CDR3 is TGCGCCAGCAGCCGGACAGGGTTGGCGAGCTATGGCTACACCTTC. Translated: CASSRTGLASYGYTF.